Shown below are 9 T cell receptor beta chains from a single sample sequenced in a study of blood T cell repertoires in COVID-19. Profiling relied on immunoSEQ multiplex PCR, and the TCRdb table lists in-frame clones only, not all of them. The sample gives 90,000 to 150,000 clones, about 91% of which show up once; nearly 0.9% is in the top ten. Sequenced sample: peripheral blood. Receptors were obtained from a woman aged 50 to 60 with active or convalescent COVID-19.

J is TRBJ2-3 and V is TRBV9; 7 nucleotides match TRBD2. The CDR3 is 14 residues long. V was pared by 2 bases and J by 5 bases, with 5 bases of the junction left unmatched. Per the germline V gene, CDR1 is SGDLS and CDR2 is YYNGEE. The CDR3 loop reads CASSVSGVQDTQYF. The CDR3 DNA is TGTGCCAGCAGCGTGAGCGGGGTTCAAGATACGCAGTATTTT.

The chain recombines TRBV7-3 with TRBJ1-2; possibly TRBD1 for D (5 bases). The CDR3 contains 14 residues. Per the germline V gene, CDR1 is SGHTA and CDR2 is FQGTGA. Trimming stripped 5 bases from V and 2 bases from J, with 12 bases between. The CDR3 here is CASSPSSGNYGYTF. The CDR3 region has the DNA TGTGCCAGCAGCCCGTCGTCAGGGAACTATGGCTACACCTTC.

This sequence joins TRBV2 and TRBJ2-1; 10 positions match TRBD2. Per germline, CDR1 SNHLY and CDR2 FYNNEI. This CDR3 region has 12 residues. Unmatched junction bases numbered 5, after V lost 2 bases and J lost 16 bases. As DNA, the CDR3 is TGTGCCAGCAGTGAAAGGGGGACTAGCGAATTCTTC. It codes for CASSERGTSEFF. The full variable domain, with the rest looked up from reference TRBV2 and TRBJ2-1, is EPEVTQTPSHQVTQMGQEVILRCVPISNHLYFYWYRQILGQKVEFLVSFYNNEISEKSEIFDDQFSVERPDGSNFTLKIRSTKLEDSAMYFCASSERGTSEFFGPGTRLTVL.

The chain joins TRBV7-9 to TRBJ2-7, with 7 bases matching TRBD1. This CDR3 has 12 amino acids. Trimming at V came to 6 bases and at J to 2 bases, leaving 1 base not matched to a gene. Germline V gives CDR1 SEHNR, CDR2 FQNEAQ (reference sequence). The DNA for the CDR3 is TGTGCCAGCAGGGGGACAGCCTACGAGCAGTACTTC. It translates to CASRGTAYEQYF.

The CDR3 nucleotides are TGTGCCAGCAGCGTAGTGAGCGGGAGGGAAGATACGCAGTATTTT. Translating gives CASSVVSGREDTQYF. The chain is built from TRBV9 and TRBJ2-3; 10 bases match TRBD2. The V gene end was trimmed by 0 bases and the J gene end by 5 bases; junction bases not matched to a gene: 3. The CDR3 consists of 15 residues. Germline V gives CDR1 SGDLS, CDR2 YYNGEE. The whole variable domain, filled in from reference TRBV9 and TRBJ2-3, reads DSGVTQTPKHLITATGQRVTLRCSPRSGDLSVYWYQQSLDQGLQFLIQYYNGEERAKGNILERFSAQQFPDLHSELNLSSLELGDSALYFCASSVVSGREDTQYFGPGTRLTVL.

The chain employs TRBV3-1 (or the pseudogene TRBV3-2) and TRBJ2-7; D is undetermined. Looked up from germline, CDR1 is LGHDT and CDR2 is YNNKEL (reference sequence). The length of the CDR3 is 15 residues. V was pared by 1 base and J by 0 bases, with 10 bases between. CDR3 in amino acids: CASSQGLVTSYEQYF. The CDR3 DNA follows: TGTGCCAGCAGCCAAGGGCTAGTTACCTCCTACGAGCAGTACTTC.

This sequence joins TRBV27 and TRBJ1-2, with 7 bases lining up with TRBD1. The CDR3 is 12 residues long. V gave up 7 bases and J gave up 6 bases; unmatched junction bases: 5. Germline CDR1 MNHEY, CDR2 SMNVEV (reference sequence). CDR3 in amino acids: CASMTGNNGYTF. DNA of the CDR3: TGTGCCAGCATGACAGGGAACAATGGCTACACCTTC.

The gene calls are TRBV20-1 and TRBJ2-5; 7 bases fit TRBD1. Losses at the gene ends were 3 bases for V and 1 base for J; bases not matched to a gene: 2. Germline CDR1 is DFQATT and CDR2 is SNEGSKA (reference sequence). This CDR3 contains 13 residues. This CDR3 is CSASDRVQETQYF. The CDR3 nucleotides read TGCAGTGCTAGTGACAGGGTCCAAGAGACCCAGTACTTC.

The rearrangement joins TRBV29-1 to TRBJ2-3; 9 bases are shared with TRBD2. V was clipped by 4 bases and J by 5 bases; unmatched bases: 1. This CDR3 contains 12 residues. Germline V gives CDR1 SQVTM, CDR2 ANQGSEA. The CDR3: CSVGLAEDTQYF. The CDR3 nucleotides are TGCAGCGTTGGACTAGCGGAAGATACGCAGTATTTT.